This T cell receptor beta chain comes out of a study of beta chain features in type 1 diabetes. Study-wide context: Sorted cells numbering 95 million to 110 million were examined across all samples.

The entirety of the isolated RNA underwent reverse transcription, so expressed TCRB transcripts were sequenced. Data came from immunoSEQ multiplex PCR; TCRdb stores just in-frame clones and leaves some out. The sample lists 250,000 to 300,000 clones, around 7.3% occurring once. The CDR3 runs 15 residues. CDR1 is SGHTA, CDR2 FQGTGA, per germline. Trimming at V came to 1 base and at J to 8 bases, leaving 5 bases not matched to a gene. This clone was counted between two and nine times. This receptor was taken from a woman aged 18 to 35 in good health. The chain links TRBV7-3 to TRBJ1-6; 7 nucleotides align to TRBD1. The source material was central memory CD4+ T cells from blood. CDR3 sequence reads: CASSLNQGGDSPLHF. DNA of the CDR3: TGTGCCAGCAGCTTAAATCAGGGGGGAGATTCACCCCTCCACTTT.